The 25 T cell receptor beta chains reported below all come from one sample, sequenced in a study of T cells in Graves' hyperthyroidism and ophthalmopathy. TCR beta CDR3 regions were amplified from RNA. First-round RT-PCR of the TCR CDR3 relied on the HTBI primer set. TCRdb itself ran the multiplex PCR reads through MiXCR, one entry per CDR3 protein. Here the sample spans about 320,000 distinct CDR3 sequences, approximately 15% being singletons. The sample taken for sequencing was blood. The receptors were gathered from a man aged 25-40 years with Graves' hyperthyroidism.

This clonotype was observed many times. The V gene is TRBV3-1, the J gene TRBJ2-3, with D perhaps matching TRBD2 (6 bases). The length of the CDR3 is 16 residues. Deletions cut 1 base from V and 3 bases from J, with 14 bases between. Germline CDR1 reads LGHDT; CDR2 reads YNNKEL (reference sequence). DNA of the CDR3: TGTGCCAGCAGCCAAGCTCGGGGGTTTAGTACAGATACGCAGTATTTT. Its protein product is CASSQARGFSTDTQYF.

This clonotype has only a few counts. The rearrangement links TRBV5-5 to TRBJ2-7, with no clear D. V was clipped by 4 bases and J by 2 bases, with 10 bases between them. The CDR3 length is 13 residues. Germline V gives CDR1 SGHKS, CDR2 YYEKEE (reference sequence). The CDR3 here is CASSPLVTYEQYF. Here the CDR3 DNA reads TGTGCCAGCAGCCCACTTGTGACCTACGAGCAGTACTTC. The whole variable domain, filled in from reference TRBV5-5 and TRBJ2-7, reads DAGVTQSPTHLIKTRGQQVTLRCSPISGHKSVSWYQQVLGQGPQFIFQYYEKEERGRGNFPDRFSARQFPNYSSELNVNALLLGDSALYLCASSPLVTYEQYFGPGTRLTVT.

A few counts support this clonotype. The chain carries TRBV4-2 and TRBJ2-7, with 9 bases identical to TRBD2. Per the germline V gene, CDR1 is LGHNA and CDR2 is YNFKEQ. With V trimmed by 0 bases and J by 2 bases, 8 bases remained unmatched. CDR3 length equals 17 residues. For the CDR3, the DNA is TGTGCCAGCAGCCAAGATCGGGGTGGCGGGAGGGCCTACGAGCAGTACTTC. Protein sequence: CASSQDRGGGRAYEQYF.

In this sample, this clonotype turned up many times. The chain joins TRBV20-1 to TRBJ2-3; 8 nucleotides align to TRBD2. The CDR3 is 12 amino acids. With 5 bases clipped from V and 3 bases from J, the junction kept 1 base outside the gene matches. Germline V gene sequence: CDR1 DFQATT, CDR2 SNEGSKA (reference sequence). The CDR3 spells CSAGGGTDTQYF. CDR3 bases: TGCAGTGCTGGCGGGGGGACAGATACGCAGTATTTT.

Many counts were recorded for this clonotype. The chain is built from TRBV12-3 or TRBV12-4 and TRBJ2-1; D is perhaps TRBD2 (5 bases). V dropped 3 bases and J dropped 4 bases, with 13 bases sitting between them. CDR3 size: 15 residues. The CDR3 nucleotides are TGTGCCAGCAGTTTTGAGGGTGTAGGGTACAATGAGCAGTTCTTC. It codes for CASSFEGVGYNEQFF.

This rearrangement joins TRBV28 to TRBJ2-7; TRBD2 matches at 7 bases. From germline, CDR1 is MDHEN and CDR2 SYDVKM. Trimming cost V 2 bases and J 4 bases; bases outside gene matches: 11. The CDR3 length is 16 residues. CDR3 nucleotide sequence: TGTGCCAGCAGTTTAACGCCTTGGGGGGGGTCATACGAGCAGTACTTC. Translated, it gives CASSLTPWGGSYEQYF.

This clonotype was found many times. As DNA, the CDR3 is TGTGCCAGCGGCCGGGGGGAGACCCAGTACTTC. This gives the protein CASGRGETQYF. The chain couples TRBV11-2 to TRBJ2-5; tentative D call: TRBD2 (6 bases). CDR1 is SGHAT and CDR2 is FQNNGV in the germline V gene. V was cut by 8 bases and J by 5 bases, with 9 bases left in between. There are 11 residues in the CDR3.

This clonotype was observed a handful of times. This sequence joins TRBV7-8 and TRBJ1-2; D gene unclear. The CDR3 length is 13 residues. In germline, CDR1 is SGHVS, CDR2 FQNEAQ. Trimming left V 5 bases short and J 3 bases short, with 10 bases between. DNA of the CDR3: TGTGCCAGCAGCCAAGGGCAGGACTATGGCTACACCTTC. Translation: CASSQGQDYGYTF.

This rearrangement joins TRBV19 to TRBJ1-5; D unclear. The V and J ends lost 1 base and 7 bases respectively, with 11 bases between them. Germline V gene data show CDR1 as LNHDA and CDR2 as SQIVND (reference sequence). This CDR3 region has 14 residues. Written as DNA, the CDR3 is TGTGCCAGTAGTATAGGATCAGGTTTGCAGCCCCAGCATTTT. The encoded protein is CASSIGSGLQPQHF.

The chain employs TRBV11-2 and TRBJ2-5, with 8 bases lining up with TRBD2. The CDR3 is 14 residues long. From germline, CDR1 is SGHAT and CDR2 FQNNGV. With 5 bases clipped from V and 5 bases from J, the junction kept 7 bases outside the gene matches. The DNA of the CDR3 is TGTGCCAGCAGCCCGGGGGGGGGGTGGGAGACCCAGTACTTC. This translates into CASSPGGGWETQYF. The full variable domain, completed using reference TRBV11-2 and TRBJ2-5, is EAGVAQSPRYKIIEKRQSVAFWCNPISGHATLYWYQQILGQGPKLLIQFQNNGVVDDSQLPKDRFSAERLKGVDSTLKIQPAKLEDSAVYLCASSPGGGWETQYFGPGTRLLVL.

This clonotype was observed at least ten times. The chain has TRBV7-3 and TRBJ1-1, with D possibly being TRBD1 (5 bases). The CDR3 length is 13 residues. In germline, CDR1 is SGHTA, CDR2 FQGTGA. The V and J ends lost 5 bases and 1 base respectively, with 8 bases between them. The CDR3 region is CASSKGTNTEAFF. In DNA, the CDR3 is TGTGCCAGCAGCAAGGGGACGAACACTGAAGCTTTCTTT.

A few counts support this clonotype. V usage is TRBV19 and J usage is TRBJ1-1; D unclear. This CDR3 is built from 15 residues. Trimming shortened V by 9 bases and J by 2 bases, and 19 bases separated the two germline ends. Germline V CDR1 and CDR2: LNHDA, SQIVND (reference sequence). The CDR3 here is CASAVVSGFNTEAFF. Written as DNA, the CDR3 is TGTGCCAGCGCCGTTGTGTCAGGCTTTAACACTGAAGCTTTCTTT.

This clonotype appeared a few times. V gene TRBV20-1 combines with J gene TRBJ2-5; 12 bases are shared with TRBD2. CDR1 is DFQATT, CDR2 SNEGSKA, per germline (reference sequence). The CDR3 spans 17 residues. Trimming at V came to 5 bases and at J to 5 bases, leaving 15 bases not matched to a gene. CDR3 sequence (DNA): TGCAGTGCTTTTGGACTAGCGGGACAACTGTCAATGGAGACCCAGTACTTC. Its protein is CSAFGLAGQLSMETQYF.

This clonotype was counted many times. The chain recombines TRBV12-5 with TRBJ2-1, with D perhaps TRBD2 (6 bases). V was pared by 0 bases and J by 10 bases, with 19 bases between. The CDR3 is 16 residues long. CDR1 LGHNT and CDR2 FRNRAP come from the germline V gene. The CDR3 DNA sequence: TGTGCTAGTGGTTTGGTAATGGGACTTATTCCCACCGAGCAGTTCTTC. Protein: CASGLVMGLIPTEQFF.

This clonotype was counted many times. The gene calls are TRBV27 and TRBJ2-3; 10 bases align to TRBD2. The CDR3 contains 16 residues. V was pared by 5 bases and J by 3 bases, with 8 bases of the junction left unmatched. Germline V gives CDR1 MNHEY, CDR2 SMNVEV (reference sequence). CDR3 nucleotide sequence: TGTGCCAGCAGTAGGACTAGCGGAAGTATGACAGATACGCAGTATTTT. It is translated as CASSRTSGSMTDTQYF.

This clonotype was counted only a few times. This sequence joins TRBV9 and TRBJ2-5, with D perhaps matching TRBD1 or TRBD2 (5 bases each). Germline lookup yields CDR1 SGDLS and CDR2 YYNGEE. The CDR3 is 15 residues long. V dropped 7 bases and J dropped 4 bases, with 20 bases sitting between them. CDR3 DNA: TGTGCCAGCGGCTCTGGGGGAGTCGGAGGAGAGACCCAGTACTTC. This sequence encodes CASGSGGVGGETQYF. Variable domain in full (rest from reference TRBV9 and TRBJ2-5): DSGVTQTPKHLITATGQRVTLRCSPRSGDLSVYWYQQSLDQGLQFLIQYYNGEERAKGNILERFSAQQFPDLHSELNLSSLELGDSALYFCASGSGGVGGETQYFGPGTRLLVL.

In this sample, this clonotype turned up many times. The chain recombines TRBV3-1 with TRBJ2-5; the match to TRBD2 covers 8 bases. The CDR3 totals 14 residues. In germline, CDR1 is LGHDT, CDR2 YNNKEL (reference sequence). V shed 6 bases and J 5 bases; nucleotides not matched to a gene: 8. The CDR3 DNA is TGTGCCAGCAGTCTTAGATCGGGGGGGGAGACCCAGTACTTC. As protein: CASSLRSGGETQYF.

This clonotype has a handful of counts. The rearrangement uses TRBV29-1 and TRBJ2-7; TRBD2 agrees at 11 bases. The CDR3 length is 12 residues. V was pared by 4 bases and J by 7 bases, with 3 bases of the junction left unmatched. Looked up from germline, CDR1 is SQVTM and CDR2 is ANQGSEA. The CDR3 loop reads CSVVAGGPEQYF. The DNA for the CDR3 is TGCAGCGTTGTAGCGGGAGGGCCGGAGCAGTACTTC.

This sequence joins TRBV20-1 and TRBJ2-7; D is uncertain. Looked up from germline, CDR1 is DFQATT and CDR2 is SNEGSKA (reference sequence). The CDR3 totals 16 residues. Trimming removed 0 bases from V and 8 bases from J, with 23 bases in between. As DNA, the CDR3 is TGCAGTGCTAGAGATCGATTCCCCCACAGTCCTACGAAGCAGTACTTC. It translates to CSARDRFPHSPTKQYF.

This clonotype showed up just a few times. The V call is TRBV5-1, the J call TRBJ2-1; 10 bases are a match to TRBD2. In germline, CDR1 is SGHRS, CDR2 YFSETQ. CDR3 size: 15 residues. J was trimmed by 8 bases and V by 7 bases; bases with no gene match: 12. CDR3 sequence reads: CASRLPAGGRDEQFF. In DNA, the CDR3 is TGCGCCAGCCGACTTCCAGCGGGAGGGAGAGATGAGCAGTTCTTC.

V and J are TRBV6-1 and TRBJ1-5, with TRBD1 identical over 10 bases. The V segment lost 6 bases and the J segment 4 bases; nucleotides outside the gene matches: 6. The CDR3 loop spans 15 amino acids. Germline V gene data show CDR1 as MNHNS and CDR2 as SASEGT. CDR3 nucleotide sequence: TGTGCCAGCAGGTCCGACAGGGGGCGGAATCAGCCCCAGCATTTT. Its protein is CASRSDRGRNQPQHF.

This clonotype was picked up many times. The chain has TRBV27 and TRBJ2-3; no reliable D call. The CDR3 runs to 13 residues. The ends were cut back, 7 bases at V and 1 base at J, with 9 bases in the middle. CDR1 and CDR2 (germline): MNHEY, SMNVEV (reference sequence). The CDR3 DNA reads as TGTGCCAGCAACCCTTCGGGCACAGATACGCAGTATTTT. Translating it yields CASNPSGTDTQYF.

This clonotype has a count of ten or more. V and J are TRBV12-3 or TRBV12-4 and TRBJ2-7; 7 bases agree with TRBD1. The CDR3 covers 14 residues. V lost 7 bases, J lost 0 bases, and 6 bases stayed unmatched. In DNA, the CDR3 is TGTGCCAGCACCCAAGGGACAGCCTCCTACGAGCAGTACTTC. It translates to CASTQGTASYEQYF.

This clonotype appeared many times. The V gene is TRBV29-1, the J gene TRBJ2-5, with TRBD2 identical over 12 bases. Germline-derived CDR1 and CDR2 are SQVTM and ANQGSEA. V lost 3 bases, J lost 4 bases, and 6 bases stayed unmatched. The CDR3 spans 15 residues. The chain's CDR3 is CSVEASGRAVETQYF. The CDR3 bases are TGCAGCGTTGAGGCTAGCGGGAGGGCGGTAGAGACCCAGTACTTC. Full variable domain (remainder filled in from reference TRBV29-1 and TRBJ2-5): SAVISQKPSRDICQRGTSLTIQCQVDSQVTMMFWYRQQPGQSLTLIATANQGSEATYESGFVIDKFPISRPNLTFSTLTVSNMSPEDSSIYLCSVEASGRAVETQYFGPGTRLLVL.

There are many counts of this clonotype. This chain connects TRBV20-1 to TRBJ1-1; D is possibly TRBD1 (5 bases). The CDR3 covers 11 residues. From germline, CDR1 is DFQATT and CDR2 SNEGSKA (reference sequence). V lost 3 bases and J lost 6, with 8 bases in between. The CDR3 region is CSASRASEAFF. The CDR3 nucleotides are TGCAGTGCTAGCAGGGCCTCTGAAGCTTTCTTT.